A single sample gave rise to the 18 T cell receptor beta chains below, sequenced in a study of cytomegalovirus exposure and HLA in healthy donors. It was with 60 Vbeta and 13 Jbeta primers that the PCR ran. The protocol was immunoSEQ multiplex PCR, while the TCRdb copy is restricted to in-frame clones and leaves out a portion. Among more than 200,000 clones, approximately 70% were seen once, and the ten largest hold 2.6%. Source material: PBMCs. These receptors were taken from a man aged 35-49 years in good health and CMV-seropositive.

J is TRBJ2-1 and V is TRBV2; D is unclear. This CDR3 is built from 16 residues. Germline V gives CDR1 SNHLY, CDR2 FYNNEI. Trimming removed 3 bases at V and 9 bases at J, with 21 bases between. The CDR3 loop reads CASSEVTAPSLAEQFF. The CDR3 DNA is TGTGCCAGCAGTGAGGTAACAGCCCCTTCGCTCGCTGAGCAGTTCTTC.

This clone was detected only a few times. The chain recombines TRBV7-2 with TRBJ2-3; 9 bases are shared with TRBD2. The CDR3 contains 16 residues. CDR1 is SGHTA, CDR2 FQGNSA, per germline. The ends lost 2 bases at V and 5 bases at J; junction bases unmatched: 8. The CDR3 loop is CASSLLAGSRGDTQYF. CDR3 nucleotide sequence: TGTGCCAGCAGCTTACTAGCGGGGTCAAGGGGAGATACGCAGTATTTT.

This clone has only a few counts. The rearrangement joins TRBV5-1 to TRBJ2-5, with D perhaps TRBD1 (5 bases). The CDR3 length is 13 residues. The germline V gene encodes CDR1 SGHRS and CDR2 YFSETQ. V was shortened by 0 bases and J by 5 bases, with 8 bases between the two germline ends. CDR3 region: CASSLEQAETQYF. CDR3 coding DNA: TGCGCCAGCAGCTTGGAACAGGCGGAGACCCAGTACTTC.

This chain connects TRBV7-2 to TRBJ1-5; 8 bases line up with TRBD1. The CDR3 length is 16 residues. V lost 5 bases to trimming and J lost 2 bases; unmatched junction nucleotides: 8. Germline CDR1 SGHTA, CDR2 FQGNSA. CDR3 protein: CASSLTGQGRNQPQHF. The CDR3, as DNA: TGTGCCAGCAGCCTGACCGGACAGGGACGCAATCAGCCCCAGCATTTT.

The rearrangement links TRBV7-3 to TRBJ2-3; TRBD2 matches 8 bases. V was pared by 5 bases and J by 2 bases, with 6 bases of the junction left unmatched. The V gene's germline CDR1 is SGHTA and CDR2 FQGTGA. The CDR3 is 15 residues long. The CDR3 DNA reads as TGTGCCAGCAGCACTACGGGGGGGTACACAGATACGCAGTATTTT. Protein sequence: CASSTTGGYTDTQYF.

V gene TRBV28 combines with J gene TRBJ2-5; D uncertain. The J call may be mistaken, given a closer DNA end match to TRBJ2-7. Germline V gene sequence: CDR1 MDHEN, CDR2 SYDVKM. CDR3 length equals 11 residues. The CDR3: CASSPHYEQYF. For the CDR3, the DNA is TGTGCCAGCAGTCCCCACTACGAGCAGTACTTC.

This clone came up a few times. This chain uses TRBV6-1 with TRBJ1-2, with D hard to call. The CDR3 covers 13 residues. Trimming cost V 4 bases and J 2 bases, with 8 bases left between them. Germline CDR1 reads MNHNS; CDR2 reads SASEGT. The CDR3 region is CASSVEENYGYTF. The CDR3 region has the DNA TGTGCCAGCAGTGTTGAGGAAAACTATGGCTACACCTTC.

This clone occurred a few times. This chain uses TRBV7-9 with TRBJ2-1, with D perhaps matching TRBD2 (5 bases). The germline CDR1 and CDR2 sequences are SEHNR and FQNEAQ (reference sequence). Trimming took off 5 bases at V and 8 bases at J, with 16 bases between the two ends. This CDR3 region has 14 residues. For the CDR3, the DNA is TGTGCCAGCAGCCACGGGAACAATTTCGATGAGCAGTTCTTC. It is translated as CASSHGNNFDEQFF.

The chain uses TRBV9 and TRBJ2-3, with 7 bases fitting TRBD2. This CDR3 spans 15 amino acids. CDR1 is SGDLS and CDR2 is YYNGEE in the germline V gene. V lost 0 bases and J lost 5; bases outside the gene matches: 6. The CDR3 region has the DNA TGTGCCAGCAGCGTAGGGGCGGGCGGGGGAGATACGCAGTATTTT. Encoded protein: CASSVGAGGGDTQYF.

The CDR3, as DNA: TGTGCCAGCAGCTTTGGACCCATGATAGGGGTCAATGAGCAGTTCTTC. This sequence encodes CASSFGPMIGVNEQFF. This rearrangement joins TRBV5-5 to TRBJ2-1, with D possibly matching TRBD1 (5 bases). Germline V gene sequence: CDR1 SGHKS, CDR2 YYEKEE (reference sequence). CDR3 length equals 16 residues. Trimming took off 2 bases at V and 6 bases at J, with 18 bases between the two ends.

V gene TRBV13 combines with J gene TRBJ2-2; possibly TRBD1 for D (5 bases). The CDR3 length is 17 residues. Germline CDR1 and CDR2: PRHDT and FYEKMQ (reference sequence). V lost 4 bases and J lost 1, with 16 bases in between. The CDR3 DNA sequence: TGTGCCAGCAGCTCCTTTCCCCTAGACAGGAACACCGGGGAGCTGTTTTTT. Its translation: CASSSFPLDRNTGELFF. The entire variable domain, with the rest obtained from reference TRBV13 and TRBJ2-2, is as follows: AAGVIQSPRHLIKEKRETATLKCYPIPRHDTVYWYQQGPGQDPQFLISFYEKMQSDKGSIPDRFSAQQFSDYHSELNMSSLELGDSALYFCASSSFPLDRNTGELFFGEGSRLTVL.

This chain uses TRBV6-5 with TRBJ2-7; 9 nucleotides match TRBD1. The CDR3 loop spans 12 amino acids. Per the germline V gene, CDR1 is MNHEY and CDR2 is SVGAGI. The CDR3 loop reads CAIGQGPYEQYF. The CDR3 DNA sequence: TGTGCGATCGGACAGGGGCCGTACGAGCAGTACTTC.

CDR3 in amino acids: CASSGDRVANGELFF. As DNA, the CDR3 is TGTGCCAGCAGTGGTGACAGGGTGGCCAACGGGGAGCTGTTTTTT. The chain recombines TRBV2 with TRBJ2-2; 7 nucleotides align to TRBD1. Per germline, CDR1 SNHLY and CDR2 FYNNEI. V was clipped by 4 bases and J by 7 bases; unmatched bases: 9. This CDR3 contains 15 residues.

This clone has more than one count but fewer than ten. This sequence joins TRBV2 and TRBJ2-7; D unresolved. The V gene lost 3 bases and the J gene lost 4 bases, with 10 bases spanning the gap. Germline V CDR1 and CDR2: SNHLY, FYNNEI. This CDR3 is 13 amino acids long. The CDR3 loop reads CASSDPSAYEQYF. Here the CDR3 DNA reads TGTGCCAGCAGTGATCCTTCTGCGTACGAGCAGTACTTC.

The chain joins TRBV28 to TRBJ1-1; D is possibly TRBD1 (6 bases). The CDR3 covers 13 residues. Between the trimmed V and J ends, which lost 5 bases and 6 bases, there was a span of 13 bases. Germline assignment: CDR1 MDHEN and CDR2 SYDVKM. CDR3 coding DNA: TGTGCCAGCAGTAAACAGGGTGTTCCTGAAGCTTTCTTT. This encodes CASSKQGVPEAFF. The variable domain in full, with the rest retrieved from reference TRBV28 and TRBJ1-1, is DVKVTQSSRYLVKRTGEKVFLECVQDMDHENMFWYRQDPGLGLRLIYFSYDVKMKEKGDIPEGYSVSREKKERFSLILESASTNQTSMYLCASSKQGVPEAFFGQGTRLTVV.

The J gene is TRBJ1-4, the V gene TRBV4-1; no reliable D call. V shed 4 bases and J shed 0 bases, with 9 bases lying between them. The germline CDR1 and CDR2 sequences are MGHRA and YSYEKL. The CDR3 loop spans 15 amino acids. The CDR3 spells CASSRLLSTNEKLFF. The CDR3 DNA sequence: TGCGCCAGCAGCCGACTGCTATCAACTAATGAAAAACTGTTTTTT.

J is TRBJ2-2 and V is TRBV19; D gene unclear. This CDR3 has 15 residues. Germline-derived CDR1 and CDR2 are LNHDA and SQIVND (reference sequence). V lost 3 bases and J lost 3, with 11 bases in between. CDR3 in DNA: TGTGCCAGTAGTATTCAGGTTTTGTACACCGGGGAGCTGTTTTTT. It is translated as CASSIQVLYTGELFF.

The J gene is TRBJ2-7, the V gene TRBV13; 8 bases align to TRBD1. This CDR3 comprises 14 residues. V was pared by 3 bases and J by 2 bases, with 3 bases of the junction left unmatched. In germline, CDR1 is PRHDT, CDR2 FYEKMQ (reference sequence). CDR3 DNA: TGTGCCAGCAGCTTGGGACAGGCTCCCTACGAGCAGTACTTC. Its protein product is CASSLGQAPYEQYF. The full variable domain, its missing parts supplied by reference TRBV13 and TRBJ2-7, is AAGVIQSPRHLIKEKRETATLKCYPIPRHDTVYWYQQGPGQDPQFLISFYEKMQSDKGSIPDRFSAQQFSDYHSELNMSSLELGDSALYFCASSLGQAPYEQYFGPGTRLTVT.